This T cell receptor (beta chain) was recorded in a study of technical replicates of blood from a handful of donors. Looked up from germline, CDR1 is LNHNV and CDR2 is YYDKDF (reference sequence). The CDR3 extends over 18 amino acids. Trimming cost V 0 bases and J 4 bases; bases outside gene matches: 10. A single count supports this clone. The table came from immunoSEQ multiplex PCR; TCRdb's copy has only in-frame clones and leaves some out. The repertoire holds about 100,000 clones, with 95% as singletons. The material sequenced was T cells isolated from PBMCs. The clonotype was recovered from a human donor in good health. V and J are TRBV15 and TRBJ1-2, with TRBD1 identical over 11 bases. The DNA of the CDR3 is TGTGCCACCAGCAGAGACCGGGACAGGGGGAGGGAAGGCTATGGCTACACCTTC. This codes for CATSRDRDRGREGYGYTF.